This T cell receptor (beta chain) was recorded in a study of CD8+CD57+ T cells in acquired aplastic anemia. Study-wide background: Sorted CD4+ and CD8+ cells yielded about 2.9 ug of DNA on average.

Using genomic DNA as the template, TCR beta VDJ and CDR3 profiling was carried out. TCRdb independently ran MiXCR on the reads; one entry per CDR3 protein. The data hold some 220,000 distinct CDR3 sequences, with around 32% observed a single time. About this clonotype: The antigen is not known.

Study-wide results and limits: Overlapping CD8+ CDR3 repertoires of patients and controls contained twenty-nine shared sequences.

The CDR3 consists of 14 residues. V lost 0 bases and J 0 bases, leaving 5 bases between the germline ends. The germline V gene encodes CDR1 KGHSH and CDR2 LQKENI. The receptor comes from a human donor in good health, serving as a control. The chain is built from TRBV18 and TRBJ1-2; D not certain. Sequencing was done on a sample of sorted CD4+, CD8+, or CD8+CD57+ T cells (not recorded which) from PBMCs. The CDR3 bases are TGTGCCAGCTCACCACCGAACCCTAACTATGGCTACACCTTC. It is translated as CASSPPNPNYGYTF. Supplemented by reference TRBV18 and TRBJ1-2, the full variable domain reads NAGVMQNPRHLVRRRGQEARLRCSPMKGHSHVYWYRQLPEEGLKFMVYLQKENIIDESGMPKERFSAEFPKEGPSILRIQQVVRGDSAAYFCASSPPNPNYGYTFGSGTRLTVV.